This entry is about one T cell receptor (beta chain). Its antigen remains undetermined. Base qualities were left out, and no much larger clone turns up one base away. Related donors were used in the transplants with nonmyeloablative bone marrow transplantation, and mixed chimerism was transient in the human trials. Unstimulated Tregs (CD4+CD25+CD127-), CD4+ non-Tregs (CD4+CD25-), CD4 and CD8 cells were FACS-sorted from thawed PBMCs. Patients were 4 combined kidney and bone marrow transplant recipients from the ITN036ST trial, and only these trial subjects had samples available. Healthy control blood was processed to PBMCs by Ficoll density gradient and cryopreserved, and patient PBMCs were collected before and after transplant. The CDR3 numbers 14 residues from cysteine through phenylalanine. The kept DNA is CDR3 alone, 42 bases in frame from the first base. V loses 4 bases at its end and J loses 4 bases; junction bases beyond the gene matches: 3. CDR1 is given as SGHTA and CDR2 as FQGTGA, both from the germline V gene.

This sample is part of a study of Tregs in tolerant kidney transplant recipients (dated 2019 in TCRdb). Looking at the study overall: The study applied TCRbeta sequencing to find donor-specific regulatory T cells before combined kidney and bone marrow transplantation and then followed those same cells after transplant.

Overall results and qualifications from the work: Expanding Tregs with activated donor B cells appeared to identify the most biologically relevant and donor-specific TCRbeta repertoire. The study was limited by small patient numbers, and the findings need validation in larger populations and under other immunosuppression protocols. In tolerant patients, the expansion of donor-specific Tregs was greater than global Treg expansion, suggesting that the expansion was antigen-driven rather than nonspecific. Biological reproducibility was not directly addressed, though technical replication error appeared minimal. PCR primers changed over time for some patients, so nucleotide-level comparison across those patients' samples was not possible.

For TCRbeta CDR3 sequencing, genomic DNA was extracted from sorted cells using the QIAGEN DNeasy Blood and Tissue Kit. High-throughput TCRbeta CDR3 sequencing, which included PCR amplification with bias correction and internal controls, was done commercially through immunoSEQ. Regarding the original processing steps: Unique productive TCRbeta sequences were defined by CDR3 nucleotide sequence when primers matched and otherwise by CDR3 amino acid sequence together with Vbeta and Jbeta genes. To correct for sorting error, sequences found in more than one sorted population at a frequency ratio of 2:1 or less were discarded, and the remaining shared sequences were assigned to the population with the higher frequency. A sequence counted as donor-reactive if, in CFSE-low cells, the sequence had a frequency of at least 0.01% and was expanded at least 5-fold compared with unstimulated cells. Repertoire divergence was quantified by Jensen-Shannon divergence calculated from the top 100 TCRbeta sequences ranked by frequency. For samples with multiple sequencing runs, sorting error was corrected separately for each run before the runs were pooled. In TCRdb, the immuneACCESS table is reduced to in-frame sequences with V and J assigned. These tables do not hold every clone; where another copy was compared, an unresolved V gene accounts for under half, and the others remain unexplained. That table furnishes V, J and clone size, whereas the DNA furnished D and trimming. The sample has about 81,000 clones on record, roughly 90% of them singletons. The ten largest make up about 1.4% of the sample.

The sequence derives from a human patient who received a combined kidney and bone marrow transplant. Because of the transplant, the T cells may be the graft donor's rather than the patient's own. This chain joins TRBV7-3 to TRBJ1-2, and 10 bases in between align with TRBD1. Sequenced here: CD4+ T cells from blood (PBMCs), sampled 24 months after the transplant. The CDR3 sequence is CASSWDRGGYGYTF. The nucleotides read TGTGCCAGCAGCTGGGACAGGGGAGGCTATGGCTACACCTTC.